The 21 T cell receptor beta chains listed next were all sequenced from one sample in a study of shared clonotypes between healthy human individuals. Produced via immunoSEQ multiplex PCR; TCRdb's table is partial and in-frame only. The data contain under 150,000 clones, 65% to 75% of them seen just once; the ten biggest clones take up roughly 24%. The specimen was memory CD8+ T cells sorted from blood. The subset: CD45RO+ cells pooled with CCR7-negative TemRA cells. These receptors were obtained from a woman aged 25 to 39 in good health.

The rearrangement uses TRBV13 and TRBJ2-7; 9 bases match TRBD1. V trimming: 3 bases; J trimming: 7 bases; junction bases outside the gene matches: 7. The germline gives CDR1 PRHDT, CDR2 FYEKMQ (reference sequence). This CDR3 spans 14 amino acids. CDR3 sequence reads: CASSFNRGLGEQYF. The DNA for the CDR3 is TGTGCCAGCAGCTTCAACAGGGGGCTAGGGGAGCAGTACTTC. The whole variable domain, remainder taken from reference TRBV13 and TRBJ2-7, is AAGVIQSPRHLIKEKRETATLKCYPIPRHDTVYWYQQGPGQDPQFLISFYEKMQSDKGSIPDRFSAQQFSDYHSELNMSSLELGDSALYFCASSFNRGLGEQYFGPGTRLTVT.

This chain joins TRBV6-1 and TRBJ1-1, with TRBD1 matching 10 bases. The CDR3 runs 13 residues. Germline trimming cut 5 bases from V and 6 bases from J; bases unmatched to any gene: 3. CDR1 and CDR2 (germline): MNHNS, SASEGT. Here the CDR3 DNA reads TGTGCCAGCAGTCGGGACAGGGGTCCTGAAGCTTTCTTT. It translates to CASSRDRGPEAFF.

The gene calls are TRBV19 and TRBJ2-7; D uncertain. V lost 1 base and J lost 3, with 7 bases in between. This CDR3 contains 13 residues. CDR1 and CDR2 (germline): LNHDA, SQIVND (reference sequence). CDR3 residues: CASSIADNYEQYF. CDR3 DNA: TGTGCCAGTAGTATAGCGGATAACTACGAGCAGTACTTC. Filled out from reference TRBV19 and TRBJ2-7, the complete variable domain reads DGGITQSPKYLFRKEGQNVTLSCEQNLNHDAMYWYRQDPGQGLRLIYYSQIVNDFQKGDIAEGYSVSREKKESFPLTVTSAQKNPTAFYLCASSIADNYEQYFGPGTRLTVT.

The chain joins TRBV15 to TRBJ2-1; TRBD2 might be the D (6 bases). Germline V lookup: CDR1 LNHNV, CDR2 YYDKDF (reference sequence). V was trimmed by 9 bases and J by 7 bases, leaving 22 bases between them. The CDR3 runs to 15 residues. The CDR3: CATYSVRLESNEQFF. For the CDR3, the DNA is TGTGCCACTTACTCCGTGCGACTAGAGTCGAATGAGCAGTTCTTC.

This chain joins TRBV10-3 and TRBJ1-1; no firm D call. Per the germline V gene, CDR1 is ENHRY and CDR2 is SYGVKD. The CDR3 spans 15 residues. V lost 3 bases, J lost 5 bases, and 16 bases lay in between. CDR3 amino acids: CAISDSWGRGTEAFF. DNA for the CDR3: TGTGCCATCAGTGACTCCTGGGGAAGAGGGACTGAAGCTTTCTTT.

This chain uses TRBV27 with TRBJ1-1; D is perhaps TRBD1 (5 bases). Germline V gene sequence: CDR1 MNHEY, CDR2 SMNVEV (reference sequence). The V and J ends lost 6 bases and 4 bases respectively, with 12 bases between them. The CDR3 is 13 amino acids. DNA of the CDR3: TGTGCCAGCAGCCAGATGGGGGGCACTGAAGCTTTCTTT. This codes for CASSQMGGTEAFF.

The J gene is TRBJ1-1, the V gene TRBV7-6; D possibly corresponds to TRBD1 (5 bases). CDR1 is SGHVS, CDR2 FNYEAQ, per germline. The germline V and J ends were trimmed by 6 bases and 5 bases, with 19 bases remaining between them. CDR3 length equals 15 residues. The CDR3 is CASSGAWGRETEAFF. The CDR3 DNA reads as TGTGCCAGCAGTGGGGCTTGGGGTCGGGAAACTGAAGCTTTCTTT. The variable domain in full, completed from reference TRBV7-6 and TRBJ1-1, reads GAGVSQSPRYKVTKRGQDVALRCDPISGHVSLYWYRQALGQGPEFLTYFNYEAQQDKSGLPNDRFSAERPEGSISTLTIQRTEQRDSAMYRCASSGAWGRETEAFFGQGTRLTVV.

The chain has TRBV5-1 and TRBJ2-1, with 7 positions matching TRBD1. This CDR3 contains 15 residues. The germline gives CDR1 SGHRS, CDR2 YFSETQ. V was clipped by 4 bases and J by 7 bases; unmatched bases: 11. This CDR3 is CASSNPTGWLNEQFF. In DNA form, the CDR3 reads TGCGCCAGCAGCAACCCGACAGGGTGGTTGAATGAGCAGTTCTTC.

In its sample, this clone was seen many times. CDR3: CATETGGYEQYF. CDR3 nucleotides: TGTGCCACCGAGACAGGGGGCTACGAGCAGTACTTC. This chain joins TRBV28 and TRBJ2-7; 9 bases agree with TRBD1. The CDR3 is made up of 12 amino acids. Trimming took 10 bases from V and 3 from J; bases not matched to a gene: 4. From germline, CDR1 is MDHEN and CDR2 SYDVKM.

This clone was seen a single time. This rearrangement joins TRBV28 to TRBJ1-1, with 11 nucleotides matching TRBD1. Trimming removed 3 bases from V and 2 bases from J; junction bases left unmatched: 5. Germline assignment: CDR1 MDHEN and CDR2 SYDVKM. CDR3 size: 16 residues. Written as DNA, the CDR3 is TGTGCCAGCAGTTTGTCGGGACAGGGGGTAAACACTGAAGCTTTCTTT. It yields the protein CASSLSGQGVNTEAFF.

A single count supports this clone. The CDR3 nucleotides read TGCGCCAGCAGCCAATTTGCGGCGCCCAGCTCCTACGAGCAGTACTTC. Protein sequence: CASSQFAAPSSYEQYF. The rearrangement joins TRBV4-1 to TRBJ2-7, with D uncertain. V lost 2 bases and J lost 0, with 14 bases in between. The germline CDR1 and CDR2 sequences are MGHRA and YSYEKL. The CDR3 covers 16 residues.

V is TRBV2 and J is TRBJ1-5; weak D call: TRBD1 (5 bases). Germline V gene lookup returns CDR1 SNHLY and CDR2 FYNNEI. This CDR3 region has 16 residues. Trimming cost V 2 bases and J 1 base, with 12 bases left between them. Here the CDR3 DNA reads TGTGCCAGCAGTGAACGAGGCTGGGGCAGCAATCAGCCCCAGCATTTT. It translates to CASSERGWGSNQPQHF.

The gene calls are TRBV5-1 and TRBJ2-1; 7 nucleotides align to TRBD1. Trimming took 1 base from V and 12 from J; bases not matched to a gene: 10. CDR1 is SGHRS and CDR2 is YFSETQ in the germline V gene. The CDR3 loop spans 14 amino acids. Written as DNA, the CDR3 is TGCGCCAGCAGCTTGTACTACAGGGGCAGAGGGCAGTTCTTC. Protein product: CASSLYYRGRGQFF.

This clone was recorded only once. The chain employs TRBV5-1 and TRBJ2-1, with D possibly being TRBD2 (5 bases). V was cut by 3 bases and J by 1 base, with 14 bases left in between. The CDR3 spans 16 residues. Germline values: CDR1 SGHRS, CDR2 YFSETQ. As DNA, the CDR3 is TGCGCCAGCAGCTCCATCGACTACCCTTCCTACAATGAGCAGTTCTTC. This encodes CASSSIDYPSYNEQFF.

A few counts support this clone. The chain links TRBV9 to TRBJ2-3; 10 bases are a match to TRBD2. After removal of 4 bases from V and 4 bases from J, the junction contained 3 bases not matched to a gene. This CDR3 has 14 amino acids. CDR1 is SGDLS and CDR2 is YYNGEE in the germline V gene. CDR3 protein: CASSLAGAADTQYF. The CDR3, as DNA: TGTGCCAGCAGCCTAGCGGGAGCGGCAGATACGCAGTATTTT.

As regards this clone: Since a much larger clone is just one base distant, this may be a read error. The gene calls are TRBV6-1 and TRBJ1-1, with D hard to call. The CDR3 is 15 residues long. With 2 bases removed from V and 0 bases from J, the gap between germline ends came to 10 bases. Germline values: CDR1 MNHNS, CDR2 SASEGT. CDR3 amino acids: CASSEMSRMNTEAFF. Here the CDR3 DNA reads TGTGCCAGCAGTGAAATGTCACGGATGAACACTGAAGCTTTCTTT.

The J gene is TRBJ2-7, the V gene TRBV4-1, with 7 bases aligning to TRBD1. The CDR3 extends over 16 amino acids. The germline V gene has CDR1 MGHRA and CDR2 YSYEKL. V gave up 1 base and J gave up 2 bases; unmatched junction bases: 8. The CDR3 here is CASSQVVGGDPYEQYF. The CDR3 coding sequence is TGCGCCAGCAGCCAAGTTGTAGGGGGCGATCCCTACGAGCAGTACTTC.

There are many counts of this clone. The gene calls are TRBV20-1 and TRBJ1-2, with unresolved D. This CDR3 has 11 residues. Trimming pared 8 bases from V and 3 bases from J, leaving 10 bases between. Germline V gene lookup returns CDR1 DFQATT and CDR2 SNEGSKA (reference sequence). The CDR3 region has the DNA TGCAGTCCTATAGTAGACTATGGCTACACCTTC. Translated, it gives CSPIVDYGYTF.

The rearrangement links TRBV7-9 to TRBJ2-7; D ambiguous. Germline loops: CDR1 SEHNR, CDR2 FQNEAQ (reference sequence). This CDR3 spans 13 amino acids. V dropped 4 bases and J dropped 3 bases, with 10 bases sitting between them. CDR3 residues: CASSSSTFYEQYF. The CDR3 DNA sequence: TGTGCCAGCAGCTCCTCCACGTTCTACGAGCAGTACTTC.

The chain links TRBV28 to TRBJ2-5, with 8 bases identical to TRBD1. This CDR3 is built from 15 residues. The ends lost 6 bases at V and 3 bases at J; junction bases unmatched: 9. Germline V gives CDR1 MDHEN, CDR2 SYDVKM. The CDR3 reads CASSLQGADKETQYF. CDR3 nucleotide sequence: TGTGCCAGCAGCTTGCAGGGGGCCGACAAAGAGACCCAGTACTTC.

This clone was seen a single time. The chain carries TRBV27 and TRBJ2-5; 10 positions match TRBD2. Germline CDR1 and CDR2: MNHEY and SMNVEV (reference sequence). V was pared by 6 bases and J by 5 bases, with 9 bases of the junction left unmatched. This CDR3 has 15 residues. For the CDR3, the DNA is TGTGCCAGCAGCCAGGGACTAGCGCCTTGGGAGACCCAGTACTTC. It encodes CASSQGLAPWETQYF.